What follows are 10 T cell receptor beta chains derived from one specimen sequenced in a study of T-cell memory formation after mild COVID-19. TCRdb re-derived calls from the 5' RACE reads in MiXCR, one entry per CDR3 protein. The data show about 470,000 distinct CDR3 sequences, about 23% seen once. Sequencing input: PBMCs or a T cell subset sorted from them (not recorded which). The source is an adult woman who had mild COVID-19 (a few samples of this study predate the infection). Cell type and time point are not known.

This clonotype occurred a few times. The rearrangement joins TRBV12-3 or TRBV12-4 to TRBJ2-2; D unresolved. CDR3 length equals 15 residues. Trimming took 6 bases from V and 1 from J, leaving 12 bases between them. CDR3 in amino acids: CASRQSQLNTGELFF. Here the CDR3 DNA reads TGTGCCAGCAGACAGTCCCAACTGAACACCGGGGAGCTGTTTTTT.

The chain couples TRBV7-9 to TRBJ1-3; D is uncertain. The CDR3 is 15 amino acids. The V gene's germline CDR1 is SEHNR and CDR2 FQNEAQ (reference sequence). V gave up 5 bases and J gave up 3 bases, with 14 bases separating them. The CDR3 bases are TGTGCCAGCAGCCGCGCGGATGGCGGTGGAAACACCATATATTTT. Translation: CASSRADGGGNTIYF.

This sequence joins TRBV19 and TRBJ2-3; perhaps D is TRBD1 or TRBD2 (5 bases each). CDR1 is LNHDA, CDR2 SQIVND, per germline (reference sequence). With 5 bases removed from V and 5 bases from J, the gap between germline ends came to 14 bases. This CDR3 is 14 amino acids long. The CDR3 DNA reads as TGTGCCAGTAGTCTCGGGACCGCCCGAGATACGCAGTATTTT. Its protein product is CASSLGTARDTQYF. The full variable domain, with the rest looked up from reference TRBV19 and TRBJ2-3, is DGGITQSPKYLFRKEGQNVTLSCEQNLNHDAMYWYRQDPGQGLRLIYYSQIVNDFQKGDIAEGYSVSREKKESFPLTVTSAQKNPTAFYLCASSLGTARDTQYFGPGTRLTVL.

The rearrangement uses TRBV5-1 and TRBJ1-5; 7 positions match TRBD1. Germline trimming cut 0 bases from V and 7 bases from J; bases unmatched to any gene: 7. The CDR3 runs 15 residues. The germline V gene encodes CDR1 SGHRS and CDR2 YFSETQ. CDR3 sequence: CASSLEGQILQPQHF. CDR3 coding DNA: TGCGCCAGCAGCTTGGAGGGACAGATCTTACAGCCCCAGCATTTT.

The chain is built from TRBV24-1 and TRBJ2-1, with a tentative D call TRBD1 (6 bases). The ends were cut back, 2 bases at V and 2 bases at J, with 12 bases in the middle. Germline CDR1 KGHDR, CDR2 SFDVKD. The CDR3 spans 16 residues. The chain's CDR3 is CATSDSAGETYNEQFF. The CDR3 DNA is TGTGCCACCAGTGATTCGGCAGGGGAAACCTACAATGAGCAGTTCTTC.

This clonotype has just a few counts. A read error may produce the germline difference seen at one junction end. The chain couples TRBV5-1 to TRBJ1-1, with D uncertain. Germline assignment: CDR1 SGHRS and CDR2 YFSETQ. This CDR3 contains 15 residues. The chain's CDR3 is CASRLVGKLNTEAFF. The CDR3 bases are TGCGCCAGCAGGTTGGTTGGGAAATTGAACACTGAAGCTTTCTTT.

This clonotype was observed at least ten times. The chain recombines TRBV6-2 or TRBV6-3 with TRBJ1-4, with D uncertain. The CDR3 spans 15 residues. Trimming removed 2 bases at V and 5 bases at J, with 12 bases between. CDR1 is MNHEY and CDR2 is SVGEGT in the germline V gene. The CDR3 DNA reads TGTGCCAGCAGTTACCTCGGAGGCCGGAATGAAAAACTGTTTTTT. Its protein product is CASSYLGGRNEKLFF.

Only one count was recorded for this clonotype. The V call is TRBV9, the J call TRBJ1-6; D gene unclear. The CDR3 spans 14 residues. V was pared by 0 bases and J by 6 bases, with 7 bases between. Per the germline V gene, CDR1 is SGDLS and CDR2 is YYNGEE. The CDR3, as DNA: TGTGCCAGCAGCGTAGGAACCGTTAATTCACCCCTCCACTTT. Its translation: CASSVGTVNSPLHF.

The V gene is TRBV21-1, the J gene TRBJ2-7; the D call TRBD1 from the table was never checked on the DNA. TRBV21-1 is tagged as a pseudogene. The CDR3 extends over 15 amino acids. CDR3 region: CASSKGGGRSYEQYF. Written as DNA, the CDR3 is TGTGCCAGCAGCAAAGGAGGGGGAAGGTCCTACGAGCAGTACTTC.

This clonotype turned up a few times. CDR3 in amino acids: CASSLVAGDVYNEQFF. DNA of the CDR3: TGTGCCAGCAGCTTAGTGGCGGGGGACGTCTACAATGAGCAGTTCTTC. The chain carries TRBV7-6 and TRBJ2-1; 7 nucleotides agree with TRBD2. The germline gives CDR1 SGHVS, CDR2 FNYEAQ. The V gene end was trimmed by 1 base and the J gene end by 3 bases; junction bases not matched to a gene: 6. The CDR3 consists of 16 residues.